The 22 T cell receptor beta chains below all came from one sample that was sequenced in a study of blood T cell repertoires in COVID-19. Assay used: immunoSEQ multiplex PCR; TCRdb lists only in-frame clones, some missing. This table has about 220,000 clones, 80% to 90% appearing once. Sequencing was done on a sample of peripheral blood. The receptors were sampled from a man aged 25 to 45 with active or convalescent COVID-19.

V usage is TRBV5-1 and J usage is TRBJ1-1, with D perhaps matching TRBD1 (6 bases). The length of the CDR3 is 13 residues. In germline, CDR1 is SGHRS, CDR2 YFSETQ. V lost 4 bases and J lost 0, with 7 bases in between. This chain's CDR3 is CASSGQLNTEAFF. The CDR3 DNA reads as TGCGCCAGCAGCGGACAGCTGAACACTGAAGCTTTCTTT.

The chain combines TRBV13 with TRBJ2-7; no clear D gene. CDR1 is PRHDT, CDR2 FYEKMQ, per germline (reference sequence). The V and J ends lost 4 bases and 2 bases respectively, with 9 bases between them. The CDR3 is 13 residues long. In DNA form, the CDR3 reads TGTGCCAGCAGCTCCGGTCGAGCCTACGAGCAGTACTTC. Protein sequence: CASSSGRAYEQYF.

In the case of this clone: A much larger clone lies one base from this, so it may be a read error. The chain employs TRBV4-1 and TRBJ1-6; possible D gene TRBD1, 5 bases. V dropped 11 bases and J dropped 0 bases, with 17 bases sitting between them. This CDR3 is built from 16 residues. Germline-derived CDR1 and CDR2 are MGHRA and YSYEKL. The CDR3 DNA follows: TGCGCCCGCCGCCCCCTGGGGGGCTCCTATAATTCACCCCTCCACTTT. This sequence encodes CARRPLGGSYNSPLHF.

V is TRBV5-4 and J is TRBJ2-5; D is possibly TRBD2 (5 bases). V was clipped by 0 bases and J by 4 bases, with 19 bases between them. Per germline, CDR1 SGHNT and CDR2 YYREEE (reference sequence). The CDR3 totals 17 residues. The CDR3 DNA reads TGTGCCAGCAGCTTGGGGGTAATCTCCCCCCGGGGAGAGACCCAGTACTTC. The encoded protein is CASSLGVISPRGETQYF.

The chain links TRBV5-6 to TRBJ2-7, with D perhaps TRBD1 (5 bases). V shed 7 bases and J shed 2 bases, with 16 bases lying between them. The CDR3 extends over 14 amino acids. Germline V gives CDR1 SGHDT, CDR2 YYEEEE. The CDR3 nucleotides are TGTGCCAGCTCCTTACCGGGCAGGGCCTACGAGCAGTACTTC. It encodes CASSLPGRAYEQYF. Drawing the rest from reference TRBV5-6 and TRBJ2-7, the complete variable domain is DAGVTQSPTHLIKTRGQQVTLRCSPKSGHDTVSWYQQALGQGPQFIFQYYEEEERQRGNFPDRFSGHQFPNYSSELNVNALLLGDSALYLCASSLPGRAYEQYFGPGTRLTVT.

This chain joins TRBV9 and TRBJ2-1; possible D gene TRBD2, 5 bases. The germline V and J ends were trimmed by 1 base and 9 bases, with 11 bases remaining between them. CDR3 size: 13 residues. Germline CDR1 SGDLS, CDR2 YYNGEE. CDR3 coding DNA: TGTGCCAGCAGCGTACGAAGCGGAGGTGAGCAGTTCTTC. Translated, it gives CASSVRSGGEQFF.

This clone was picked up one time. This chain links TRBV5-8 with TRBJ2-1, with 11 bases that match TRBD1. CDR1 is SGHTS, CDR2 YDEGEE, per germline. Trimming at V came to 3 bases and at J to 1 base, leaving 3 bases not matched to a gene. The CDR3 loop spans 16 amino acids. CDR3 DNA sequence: TGTGCCAGCAGCTCGGGGGACAGGGGGTCCTACAATGAGCAGTTCTTC. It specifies CASSSGDRGSYNEQFF.

The CDR3 loop is CASSQRGTGAGTEAFF. The CDR3 DNA is TGCGCCAGCAGCCAAAGAGGGACAGGGGCGGGCACTGAAGCTTTCTTT. The chain has TRBV4-1 and TRBJ1-1; the match to TRBD1 covers 10 bases. The germline CDR1 and CDR2 sequences are MGHRA and YSYEKL. CDR3 size: 16 residues. Losses at the gene ends were 2 bases for V and 4 bases for J; bases not matched to a gene: 7.

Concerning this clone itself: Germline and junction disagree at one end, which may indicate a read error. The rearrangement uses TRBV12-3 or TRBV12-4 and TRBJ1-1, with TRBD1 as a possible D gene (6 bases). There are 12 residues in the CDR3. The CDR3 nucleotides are TGTGCCAGCAGTTTCTGGGACACCGAAGCTTTCTTT. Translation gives CASSFWDTEAFF.

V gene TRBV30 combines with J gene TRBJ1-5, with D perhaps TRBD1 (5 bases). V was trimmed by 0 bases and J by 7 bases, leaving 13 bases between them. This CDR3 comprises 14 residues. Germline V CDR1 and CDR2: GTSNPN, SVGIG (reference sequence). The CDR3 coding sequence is TGTGCCTGGAGTGTAGGCCAGGGAAGGCAGCCCCAGCATTTT. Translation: CAWSVGQGRQPQHF.

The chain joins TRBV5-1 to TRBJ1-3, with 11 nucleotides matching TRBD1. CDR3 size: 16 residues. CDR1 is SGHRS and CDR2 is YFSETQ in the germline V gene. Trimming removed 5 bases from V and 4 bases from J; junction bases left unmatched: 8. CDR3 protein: CASSRSGQGVGNTIYF. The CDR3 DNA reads TGCGCCAGCAGTCGATCGGGACAGGGGGTAGGAAACACCATATATTTT.

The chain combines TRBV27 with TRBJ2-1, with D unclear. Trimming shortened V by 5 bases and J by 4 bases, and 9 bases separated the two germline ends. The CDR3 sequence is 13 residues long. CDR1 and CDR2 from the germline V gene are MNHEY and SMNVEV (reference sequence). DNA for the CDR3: TGTGCCAGCAGTCTAACGTTATACAATGAGCAGTTCTTC. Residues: CASSLTLYNEQFF.

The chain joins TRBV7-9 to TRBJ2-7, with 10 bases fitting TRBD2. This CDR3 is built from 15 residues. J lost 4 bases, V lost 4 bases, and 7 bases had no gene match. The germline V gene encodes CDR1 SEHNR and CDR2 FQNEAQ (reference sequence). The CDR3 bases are TGTGCCAGCAGCTCTGATTGGACTAGCGGATACGAGCAGTACTTC. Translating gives CASSSDWTSGYEQYF.

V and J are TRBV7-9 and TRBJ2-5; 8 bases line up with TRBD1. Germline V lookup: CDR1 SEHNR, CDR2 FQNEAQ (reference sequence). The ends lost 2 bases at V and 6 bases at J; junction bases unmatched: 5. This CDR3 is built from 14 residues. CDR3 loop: CASSLSDREKTQYF. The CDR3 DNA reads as TGTGCCAGCAGCTTATCGGACAGGGAAAAGACCCAGTACTTC.

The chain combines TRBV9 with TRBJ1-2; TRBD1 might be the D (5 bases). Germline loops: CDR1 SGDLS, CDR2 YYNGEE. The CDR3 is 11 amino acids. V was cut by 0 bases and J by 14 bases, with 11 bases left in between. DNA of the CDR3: TGTGCCAGCAGCGTAGGGGGCAGCAAAACCTTC. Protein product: CASSVGGSKTF.

DNA of the CDR3: TGTGCCAGCAGCCCCAGACAGGGAGGCCCGAACACTGAAGCTTTCTTT. Translating it yields CASSPRQGGPNTEAFF. The V call is TRBV7-8, the J call TRBJ1-1; 7 positions match TRBD1. From germline, CDR1 is SGHVS and CDR2 FQNEAQ. This CDR3 spans 16 amino acids. V shed 5 bases and J 1 base; nucleotides not matched to a gene: 10.

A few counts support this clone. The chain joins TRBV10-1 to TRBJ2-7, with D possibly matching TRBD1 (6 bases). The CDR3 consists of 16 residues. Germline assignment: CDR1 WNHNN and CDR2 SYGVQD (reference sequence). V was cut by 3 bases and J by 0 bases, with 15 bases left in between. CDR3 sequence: CASSDWTDRGSYEQYF. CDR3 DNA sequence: TGCGCCAGCAGTGATTGGACAGATCGGGGCTCCTACGAGCAGTACTTC.

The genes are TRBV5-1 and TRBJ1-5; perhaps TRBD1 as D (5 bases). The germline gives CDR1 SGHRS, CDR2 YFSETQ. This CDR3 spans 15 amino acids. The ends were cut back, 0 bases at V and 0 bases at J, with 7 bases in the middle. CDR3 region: CASSLAGSSNQPQHF. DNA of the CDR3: TGCGCCAGCAGCTTGGCAGGGTCTAGCAATCAGCCCCAGCATTTT.

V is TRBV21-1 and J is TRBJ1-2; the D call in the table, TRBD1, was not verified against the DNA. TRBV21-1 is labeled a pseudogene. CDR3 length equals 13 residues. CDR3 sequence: CASSKGLNYGYTF. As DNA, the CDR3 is TGTGCCAGCAGCAAAGGGCTTAACTATGGCTACACCTTC.

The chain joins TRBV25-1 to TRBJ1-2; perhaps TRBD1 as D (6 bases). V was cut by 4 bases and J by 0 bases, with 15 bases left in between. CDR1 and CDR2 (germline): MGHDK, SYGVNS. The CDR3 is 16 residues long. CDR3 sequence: CASSAGGQPANYGYTF. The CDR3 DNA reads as TGTGCCAGCAGTGCGGGGGGGCAGCCAGCTAACTATGGCTACACCTTC.

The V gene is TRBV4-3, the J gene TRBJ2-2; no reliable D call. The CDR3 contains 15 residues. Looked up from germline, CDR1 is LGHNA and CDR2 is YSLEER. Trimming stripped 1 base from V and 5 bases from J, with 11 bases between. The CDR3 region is CASSQASYRTGELFF. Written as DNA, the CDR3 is TGCGCCAGCAGCCAAGCCTCATATAGAACCGGGGAGCTGTTTTTT.

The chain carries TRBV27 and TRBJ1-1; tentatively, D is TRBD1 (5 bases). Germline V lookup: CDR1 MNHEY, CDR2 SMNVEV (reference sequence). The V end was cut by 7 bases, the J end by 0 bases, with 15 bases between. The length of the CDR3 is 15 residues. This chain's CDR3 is CASIFQGGMNTEAFF. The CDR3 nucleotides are TGTGCCAGCATCTTCCAGGGAGGGATGAACACTGAAGCTTTCTTT.